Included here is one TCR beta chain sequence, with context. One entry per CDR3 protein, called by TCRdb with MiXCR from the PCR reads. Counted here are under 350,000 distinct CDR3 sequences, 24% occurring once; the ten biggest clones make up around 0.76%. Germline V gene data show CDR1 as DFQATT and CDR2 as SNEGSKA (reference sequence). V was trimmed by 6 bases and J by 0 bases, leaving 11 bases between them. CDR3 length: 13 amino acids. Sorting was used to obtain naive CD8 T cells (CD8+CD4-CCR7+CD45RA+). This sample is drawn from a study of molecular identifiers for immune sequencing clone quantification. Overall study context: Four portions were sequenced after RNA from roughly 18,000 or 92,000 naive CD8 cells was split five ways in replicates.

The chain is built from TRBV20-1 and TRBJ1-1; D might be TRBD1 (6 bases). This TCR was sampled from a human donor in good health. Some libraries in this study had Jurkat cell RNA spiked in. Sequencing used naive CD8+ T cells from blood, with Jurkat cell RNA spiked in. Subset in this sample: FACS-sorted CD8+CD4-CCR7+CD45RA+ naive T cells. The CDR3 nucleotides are TGCAGTGCCGGAGACAGGCTGAACACTGAAGCTTTCTTT. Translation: CSAGDRLNTEAFF.